This passage covers 17 T cell receptor beta chains from one sample sequenced in a study of T cell repertoires in cytomegalovirus infection. TCRdb used MiXCR to reprocess the reads, holding one entry per CDR3 protein. The sample includes about 320,000 distinct CDR3 sequences, 8% to 9.5% of them seen just once. The sequencing sample was made of PBMCs. The source of these receptors is a human donor in good health (CMV status not recorded). Some clones in this sample may be carry-over from other donors' samples.

This clonotype was counted many times. The chain joins TRBV7-9 to TRBJ1-6; 10 bases map to TRBD1. CDR1 and CDR2 (germline): SEHNR, FQNEAQ (reference sequence). The CDR3 covers 18 residues. J was trimmed by 5 bases and V by 1 base; bases with no gene match: 8. The CDR3 nucleotides are TGTGCCAGCAGCTTAGGTGGGACAGGGGCCCTTCATAATTCACCCCTCCACTTT. Its protein product is CASSLGGTGALHNSPLHF.

V and J are TRBV19 and TRBJ1-2; D gene uncertain. V lost 5 bases, J lost 5 bases, and 18 bases lay in between. The CDR3 covers 15 residues. Germline V gene lookup returns CDR1 LNHDA and CDR2 SQIVND (reference sequence). As DNA, the CDR3 is TGTGCCAGTAGTCCTCTTCCGACGACACAGTATGGCTACACCTTC. Translating gives CASSPLPTTQYGYTF.

This clonotype was seen repeatedly, ten times or more. The rearrangement joins TRBV25-1 to TRBJ2-7; 9 nucleotides match TRBD1. The CDR3 sequence is 13 residues long. Germline V gives CDR1 MGHDK, CDR2 SYGVNS. Trimming at V came to 10 bases and at J to 3 bases, leaving 7 bases not matched to a gene. This chain's CDR3 is CATHRQGGYEQYF. The DNA of the CDR3 is TGTGCCACGCACCGACAGGGGGGCTACGAGCAGTACTTC.

This clonotype has at least ten counts. This chain uses TRBV6-2 or TRBV6-3 with TRBJ2-7; D might be TRBD1 (6 bases). The germline V gene encodes CDR1 MNHEY and CDR2 SVGEGT. This CDR3 is 14 amino acids long. Deletions cut 8 bases from V and 0 bases from J, with 14 bases between. The CDR3 reads CASRRQASSYEQYF. As DNA, the CDR3 is TGTGCCAGCCGGAGACAGGCTTCCTCCTACGAGCAGTACTTC.

This clonotype appeared many times. V gene TRBV20-1 combines with J gene TRBJ1-1, with TRBD1 as a possible D gene (6 bases). V was trimmed by 2 bases and J by 1 base, leaving 17 bases between them. This CDR3 has 16 residues. Germline V CDR1 and CDR2: DFQATT, SNEGSKA (reference sequence). CDR3 nucleotides: TGCAGTGCTAGATCCCCAGGGGTTAGGTCGAACACTGAAGCTTTCTTT. Amino acids: CSARSPGVRSNTEAFF.

The rearrangement links TRBV5-1 to TRBJ2-2, with D perhaps matching TRBD1 or TRBD2 (5 bases each). CDR3 length: 16 residues. Deletions cut 0 bases from V and 2 bases from J, with 11 bases between. Germline lookup yields CDR1 SGHRS and CDR2 YFSETQ. CDR3 in DNA: TGCGCCAGCAGCTTGGCGGGACGGCTAAACACCGGGGAGCTGTTTTTT. This sequence encodes CASSLAGRLNTGELFF.

This clonotype has a handful of counts. The rearrangement uses TRBV4-1 and TRBJ1-6; D is unclear. This CDR3 spans 16 amino acids. V was shortened by 0 bases and J by 3 bases, with 9 bases between the two germline ends. Germline assignment: CDR1 MGHRA and CDR2 YSYEKL. The CDR3: CASSQDAGFYNSPLHF. CDR3 nucleotides: TGCGCCAGCAGCCAAGATGCCGGATTCTATAATTCACCCCTCCACTTT.

This clonotype was seen only a few times. The genes are TRBV7-9 and TRBJ1-2; no definite D call. Germline V lookup: CDR1 SEHNR, CDR2 FQNEAQ (reference sequence). This CDR3 spans 14 amino acids. V gave up 1 base and J gave up 3 bases, with 9 bases separating them. For the CDR3, the DNA is TGTGCCAGCAGCTTAGTCGAAGGGTACTATGGCTACACCTTC. Its protein is CASSLVEGYYGYTF.

At least ten counts were recorded for this clonotype. This chain joins TRBV7-2 and TRBJ2-1; 15 bases match TRBD2. Germline CDR1 SGHTA, CDR2 FQGNSA. This CDR3 is 17 amino acids long. V shed 5 bases, J shed 8 bases, and the junction held 10 bases outside the gene matches. The CDR3 spells CASSARTSGGAIYEQFF. Here the CDR3 DNA reads TGTGCCAGCAGCGCCCGGACTAGCGGGGGGGCCATCTATGAGCAGTTCTTC.

This clonotype has at least ten counts. The rearrangement links TRBV7-2 to TRBJ2-1, with 7 bases lining up with TRBD2. Germline CDR1 SGHTA, CDR2 FQGNSA. V was clipped by 6 bases and J by 8 bases; unmatched bases: 10. This CDR3 spans 14 amino acids. DNA of the CDR3: TGTGCCAGCAGTTCAACCGGGACTAAATATGAGCAGTTCTTC. This gives the protein CASSSTGTKYEQFF.

The chain's CDR3 is CASGSGGGSYNEQFF. CDR3 bases: TGTGCCAGCGGAAGCGGGGGGGGTTCCTACAATGAGCAGTTCTTC. The genes are TRBV7-9 and TRBJ2-1; 10 bases align to TRBD2. Germline values: CDR1 SEHNR, CDR2 FQNEAQ (reference sequence). This CDR3 is built from 15 residues. Trimming removed 8 bases from V and 1 base from J; junction bases left unmatched: 5. Drawing the rest from reference TRBV7-9 and TRBJ2-1, the complete variable domain is DTGVSQNPRHKITKRGQNVTFRCDPISEHNRLYWYRQTLGQGPEFLTYFQNEAQLEKSRLLSDRFSAERPKGSFSTLEIQRTEQGDSAMYLCASGSGGGSYNEQFFGPGTRLTVL.

This clonotype was seen ten or more times. This sequence joins TRBV20-1 and TRBJ2-5; D is undetermined. The CDR3 has 15 residues. CDR1 DFQATT and CDR2 SNEGSKA come from the germline V gene (reference sequence). The V end was cut by 4 bases, the J end by 2 bases, with 17 bases between. CDR3 region: CSATYDGETQETQYF. The CDR3 DNA sequence: TGCAGTGCTACCTATGATGGGGAAACGCAAGAGACCCAGTACTTC.

The CDR3: CASSLALAGGLYEQYF. CDR3 nucleotide sequence: TGTGCCAGCAGCTTGGCGCTAGCGGGAGGCCTCTACGAGCAGTACTTC. The V gene is TRBV5-4, the J gene TRBJ2-7, with 11 bases fitting TRBD2. Germline CDR1 is SGHNT and CDR2 is YYREEE (reference sequence). V lost 0 bases, J lost 3 bases, and 5 bases stayed unmatched. This CDR3 comprises 16 residues. The entire variable domain, with the rest obtained from reference TRBV5-4 and TRBJ2-7, is as follows: ETGVTQSPTHLIKTRGQQVTLRCSSQSGHNTVSWYQQALGQGPQFIFQYYREEENGRGNFPPRFSGLQFPNYSSELNVNALELDDSALYLCASSLALAGGLYEQYFGPGTRLTVT.

The sample holds a few counts of this clonotype. One end of the junction does not line up with germline, which may come from a read error. CDR3 sequence (DNA): TGTGCCAGCAGCCGCCTCGGACTAGCGGGGGGAGCGGACGAGCAGTACTTC. Residues: CASSRLGLAGGADEQYF. The chain uses TRBV4-1 and TRBJ2-7; 14 bases are a match to TRBD2. The CDR3 is made up of 17 amino acids. Germline V gene sequence: CDR1 MGHRA, CDR2 YSYEKL.

This clonotype has a handful of counts. The genes are TRBV11-2 and TRBJ2-1, with 7 bases matching TRBD2. The trim removed 5 bases at V and 2 bases at J, leaving 9 bases unmatched. Germline V gene sequence: CDR1 SGHAT, CDR2 FQNNGV. CDR3 size: 16 residues. This chain's CDR3 is CASSRNPLAAYNEQFF. The CDR3 coding sequence is TGTGCCAGCAGCCGGAACCCTCTAGCGGCCTACAATGAGCAGTTCTTC.

The chain is built from TRBV7-2 and TRBJ1-5, with unresolved D. CDR1 and CDR2 from the germline V gene are SGHTA and FQGNSA. The CDR3 spans 16 residues. V lost 0 bases and J lost 1, with 10 bases in between. The CDR3 region is CASSLAVGMSNQPQHF. The CDR3 DNA follows: TGTGCCAGCAGCTTAGCGGTAGGGATGAGCAATCAGCCCCAGCATTTT.

V is TRBV11-2 and J is TRBJ2-7; D is possibly TRBD2 (5 bases). V lost 2 bases to trimming and J lost 4 bases, with 27 bases between them. Per germline, CDR1 SGHAT and CDR2 FQNNGV. This CDR3 contains 19 residues. For the CDR3, the DNA is TGTGCCAGCAGCTTACGACTAAACCGGGGAAGGTTCTCAGAATACGAGCAGTACTTC. Its translation: CASSLRLNRGRFSEYEQYF.